This T cell receptor (beta chain) appears in the sequencing data of a study of blood T cell repertoires in COVID-19. Overall study: COVID-19 samples from acute and convalescent phases originated in the United States, Italy and Spain.

V lost 4 bases, J lost 5 bases, and 4 bases stayed unmatched. Per germline, CDR1 SGHRS and CDR2 YFSETQ. CDR3 length: 15 amino acids. The method was immunoSEQ multiplex PCR; TCRdb's version includes in-frame clones alone and lacks a portion of them. The table lists 210,000 or so clones, 92% of them singletons. The sequence was collected from a man under 40 with acute or convalescent COVID-19. The V gene is TRBV5-1, the J gene TRBJ2-1, with 12 bases aligning to TRBD2. Sequenced input: peripheral blood. The CDR3 coding sequence is TGCGCCAGCAGCGCGGGACTAGCGGGCGACAATGAGCAGTTCTTC. It translates to CASSAGLAGDNEQFF.